This entry lists 5 T cell receptor beta chains sequenced from one sample in a study of blood T cell repertoires in COVID-19. Sequenced by immunoSEQ multiplex PCR; TCRdb stores in-frame clones only, minus some. The table has about 270,000 clones, approximately 80% seen once. Source material: peripheral blood. The receptor set was obtained from a woman between 50 and 59 years old with active or convalescent COVID-19.

The CDR3 region has the DNA TGTGCCAGTAGTATTTGGACAGCCATCTCTGGAAACACCATATATTTT. Translated, it gives CASSIWTAISGNTIYF. The chain combines TRBV19 with TRBJ1-3; a possible D gene is TRBD1 (6 bases). The CDR3 totals 16 residues. The V gene's germline CDR1 is LNHDA and CDR2 SQIVND (reference sequence). Trimming stripped 3 bases from V and 0 bases from J, with 12 bases between. Looking up the rest from reference TRBV19 and TRBJ1-3 gives the full variable domain: DGGITQSPKYLFRKEGQNVTLSCEQNLNHDAMYWYRQDPGQGLRLIYYSQIVNDFQKGDIAEGYSVSREKKESFPLTVTSAQKNPTAFYLCASSIWTAISGNTIYFGEGSWLTVV.

This chain connects TRBV2 to TRBJ1-6, with 8 bases identical to TRBD1. Germline CDR1 is SNHLY and CDR2 is FYNNEI. V shed 4 bases and J 4 bases; nucleotides not matched to a gene: 6. This CDR3 has 16 residues. The chain's CDR3 is CASSALDREYNSPLHF. In DNA, the CDR3 is TGTGCCAGCAGTGCTTTGGACAGGGAATATAATTCACCCCTCCACTTT.

The V gene is TRBV28, the J gene TRBJ2-7, with 13 bases fitting TRBD2. With 6 bases clipped from V and 4 bases from J, the junction kept 6 bases outside the gene matches. Germline loops: CDR1 MDHEN, CDR2 SYDVKM. This CDR3 is 15 amino acids long. This CDR3 is CASSQWTSGSYEQYF. The CDR3 nucleotides are TGTGCCAGCAGCCAATGGACTAGCGGGAGTTACGAGCAGTACTTC.

This clone was observed a handful of times. This sequence joins TRBV10-3 and TRBJ2-1; 14 nucleotides match TRBD2. The CDR3 spans 17 residues. Trimming removed 10 bases from V and 7 bases from J; junction bases left unmatched: 15. The germline CDR1 and CDR2 sequences are ENHRY and SYGVKD. The DNA of the CDR3 is TGTGCCACCAGGACCGGGACTAGCGGGGGTCTGGGGAATGAGCAGTTCTTC. It specifies CATRTGTSGGLGNEQFF.

This chain uses TRBV7-6 with TRBJ2-2, with 9 bases identical to TRBD1. Per germline, CDR1 SGHVS and CDR2 FNYEAQ. V shed 2 bases, J shed 2 bases, and the junction held 9 bases outside the gene matches. The CDR3 runs to 18 residues. The CDR3 spells CASSLNPPGQGNTGELFF. CDR3 DNA: TGTGCCAGCAGCTTAAACCCTCCGGGACAGGGAAACACCGGGGAGCTGTTTTTT.